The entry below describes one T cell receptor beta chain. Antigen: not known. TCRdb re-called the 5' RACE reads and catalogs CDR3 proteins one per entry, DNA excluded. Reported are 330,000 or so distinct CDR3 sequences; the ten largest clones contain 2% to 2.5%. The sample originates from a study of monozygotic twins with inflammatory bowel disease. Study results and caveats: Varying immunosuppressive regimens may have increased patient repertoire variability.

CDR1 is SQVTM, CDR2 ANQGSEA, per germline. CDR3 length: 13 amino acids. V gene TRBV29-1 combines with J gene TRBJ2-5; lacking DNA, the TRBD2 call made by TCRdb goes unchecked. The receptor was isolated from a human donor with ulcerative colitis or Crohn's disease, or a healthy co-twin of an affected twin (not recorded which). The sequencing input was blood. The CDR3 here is CSVASGPEETQYF.